Each of the 2 T cell receptor beta chains below was sequenced from the same sample in a study of blood T cells in healthy people across ages. A sample-barcoded 5' primer and a J-beta primer mix were used in a second PCR of roughly 7 to 11 cycles. TCRdb reprocessed the 5' RACE reads with MiXCR, giving one entry per CDR3 protein. This table holds roughly 800,000 distinct CDR3 sequences, 20% to 25% found once. These data also featured in a second study, about T cells of mothers and their children.

Material for sequencing was blood. The receptor set was obtained from a boy younger than 18 in good health.

V gene TRBV28 combines with J gene TRBJ2-1; 10 bases agree with TRBD1. The germline V gene has CDR1 MDHEN and CDR2 SYDVKM. V lost 5 bases, J lost 5 bases, and 9 bases stayed unmatched. The CDR3 loop spans 16 amino acids. In nucleotides, the CDR3 is TGTGCCAGCAGTCTACTAGGGACAGGGGTAAACAATGAGCAGTTCTTC. Protein product: CASSLLGTGVNNEQFF.

This clonotype was seen a few times. The chain uses TRBV7-9 and TRBJ2-7; TRBD1 aligns across 7 bases. CDR3 length equals 13 residues. The junction had 8 bases not matched to a gene; V was cut back by 8 bases and J by 4 bases. Per germline, CDR1 SEHNR and CDR2 FQNEAQ (reference sequence). CDR3 bases: TGTGCCAGCGGCCCGGGACAGAGGTACGAGCAGTACTTC. This translates into CASGPGQRYEQYF.